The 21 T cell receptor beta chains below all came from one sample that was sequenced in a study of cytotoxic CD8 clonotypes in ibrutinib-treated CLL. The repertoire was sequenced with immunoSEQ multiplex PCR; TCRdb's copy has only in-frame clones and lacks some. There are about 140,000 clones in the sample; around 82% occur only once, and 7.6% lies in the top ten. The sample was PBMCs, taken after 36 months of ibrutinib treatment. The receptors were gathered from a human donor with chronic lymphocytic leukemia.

The CDR3 nucleotides are TGTGCCAGCAGCTTAGTCGGGGCCAGGGGGGAGCTGTTTTTT. This codes for CASSLVGARGELFF. The chain carries TRBV7-9 and TRBJ2-2, with D perhaps matching TRBD1 or TRBD2 (5 bases each). Germline-derived CDR1 and CDR2 are SEHNR and FQNEAQ (reference sequence). V gave up 1 base and J gave up 8 bases, with 11 bases separating them. The CDR3 runs 14 residues.

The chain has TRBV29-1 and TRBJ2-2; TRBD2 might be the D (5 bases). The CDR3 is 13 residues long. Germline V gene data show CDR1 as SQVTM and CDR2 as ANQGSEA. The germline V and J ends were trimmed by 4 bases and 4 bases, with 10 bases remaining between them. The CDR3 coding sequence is TGCAGCGTTGCCGGACTTACCACCGGGGAGCTGTTTTTT. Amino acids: CSVAGLTTGELFF.

CDR3 residues: CASSQVQVGGRASYNEQFF. The CDR3 DNA follows: TGCGCCAGCAGCCAAGTGCAGGTAGGCGGGAGGGCCTCCTACAATGAGCAGTTCTTC. The V and J genes are TRBV4-1 and TRBJ2-1; TRBD2 matches at 9 bases. Germline loops: CDR1 MGHRA, CDR2 YSYEKL. The junction had 10 bases not matched to a gene; V was cut back by 1 base and J by 0 bases. This CDR3 has 19 amino acids.

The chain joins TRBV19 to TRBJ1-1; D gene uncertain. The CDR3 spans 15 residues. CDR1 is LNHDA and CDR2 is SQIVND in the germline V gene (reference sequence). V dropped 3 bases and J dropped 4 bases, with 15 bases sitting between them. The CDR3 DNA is TGTGCCAGTAGTATGGGGAGCTCGGCGGGCACTGAAGCTTTCTTT. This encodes CASSMGSSAGTEAFF.

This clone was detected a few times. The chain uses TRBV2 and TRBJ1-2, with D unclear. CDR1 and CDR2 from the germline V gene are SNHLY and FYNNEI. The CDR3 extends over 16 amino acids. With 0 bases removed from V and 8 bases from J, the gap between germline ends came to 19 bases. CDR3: CASSEAGGPMFFGYTF. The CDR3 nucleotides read TGTGCCAGCAGTGAAGCCGGCGGACCGATGTTTTTCGGCTACACCTTC.

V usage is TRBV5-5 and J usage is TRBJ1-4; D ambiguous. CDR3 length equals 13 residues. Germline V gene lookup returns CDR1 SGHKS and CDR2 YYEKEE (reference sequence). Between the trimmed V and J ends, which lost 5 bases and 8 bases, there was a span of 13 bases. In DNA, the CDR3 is TGTGCCAGCAGTAAGGATTTGCAGGAAAAACTGTTTTTT. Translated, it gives CASSKDLQEKLFF.

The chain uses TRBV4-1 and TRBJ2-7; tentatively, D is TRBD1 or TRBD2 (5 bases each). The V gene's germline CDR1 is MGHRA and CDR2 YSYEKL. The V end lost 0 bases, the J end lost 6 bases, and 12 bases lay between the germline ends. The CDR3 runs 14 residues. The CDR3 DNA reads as TGCGCCAGCAGCCAAGATAGGCAGGGACGCGAGCAGTACTTC. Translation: CASSQDRQGREQYF.

CDR3 in amino acids: CASSFHSSYEQYF. DNA for the CDR3: TGTGCCAGTAGTTTCCACTCCTCCTACGAGCAGTACTTC. The J gene is TRBJ2-7, the V gene TRBV19; no definite D call. Trimming pared 5 bases from V and 0 bases from J, leaving 8 bases between. CDR3 length: 13 amino acids. CDR1 and CDR2 from the germline V gene are LNHDA and SQIVND (reference sequence).

The CDR3, as DNA: TGTGCCAGCAGTTTAAGCGGACAGGGATCCTACGAGCAGTACTTC. This gives the protein CASSLSGQGSYEQYF. This chain uses TRBV27 with TRBJ2-7; 8 bases match TRBD1. In germline, CDR1 is MNHEY, CDR2 SMNVEV (reference sequence). After removal of 2 bases from V and 1 base from J, the junction contained 4 bases not matched to a gene. The CDR3 contains 15 residues.

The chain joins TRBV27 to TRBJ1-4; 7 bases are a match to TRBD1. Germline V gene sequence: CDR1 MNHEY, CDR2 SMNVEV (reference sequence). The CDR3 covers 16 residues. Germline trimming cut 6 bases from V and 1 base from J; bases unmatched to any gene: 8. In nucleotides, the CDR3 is TGTGCCAGCAGACCCAACAGGGGCGTAACTAATGAAAAACTGTTTTTT. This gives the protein CASRPNRGVTNEKLFF.

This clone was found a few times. CDR3 bases: TGCGCCAGCAGCCAAGATATTCTCGCTAACTATGGCTACACCTTC. Encoded protein: CASSQDILANYGYTF. The V and J genes are TRBV4-1 and TRBJ1-2, with no clear D. The germline V gene encodes CDR1 MGHRA and CDR2 YSYEKL. Trimming took off 0 bases at V and 0 bases at J, with 8 bases between the two ends. The CDR3 is made up of 15 amino acids.

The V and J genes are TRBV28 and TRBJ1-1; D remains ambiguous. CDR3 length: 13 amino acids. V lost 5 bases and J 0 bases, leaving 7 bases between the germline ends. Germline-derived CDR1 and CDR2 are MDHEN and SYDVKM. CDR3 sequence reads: CASSRRVNTEAFF. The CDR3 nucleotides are TGTGCCAGCAGTCGACGGGTGAACACTGAAGCTTTCTTT.

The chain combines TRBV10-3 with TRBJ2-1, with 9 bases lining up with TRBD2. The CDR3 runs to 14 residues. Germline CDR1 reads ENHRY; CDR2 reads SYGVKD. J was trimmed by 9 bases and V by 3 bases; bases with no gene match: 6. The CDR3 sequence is CAISDWRGGFEQFF. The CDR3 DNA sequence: TGTGCCATCAGTGACTGGCGGGGGGGCTTTGAGCAGTTCTTC.

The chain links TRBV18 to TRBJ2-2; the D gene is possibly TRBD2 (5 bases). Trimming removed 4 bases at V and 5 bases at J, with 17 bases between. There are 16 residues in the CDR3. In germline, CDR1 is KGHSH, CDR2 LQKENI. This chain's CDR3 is CASSRWANPGTGELFF. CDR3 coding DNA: TGTGCCAGCTCACGGTGGGCCAATCCGGGGACCGGGGAGCTGTTTTTT. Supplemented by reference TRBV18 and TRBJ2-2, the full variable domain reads NAGVMQNPRHLVRRRGQEARLRCSPMKGHSHVYWYRQLPEEGLKFMVYLQKENIIDESGMPKERFSAEFPKEGPSILRIQQVVRGDSAAYFCASSRWANPGTGELFFGEGSRLTVL.

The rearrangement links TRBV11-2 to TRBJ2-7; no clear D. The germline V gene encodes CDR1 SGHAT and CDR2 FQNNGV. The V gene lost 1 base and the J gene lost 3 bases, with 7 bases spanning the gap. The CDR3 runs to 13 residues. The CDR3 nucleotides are TGTGCCAGCAGCTTAGGGCCCAACTACGAGCAGTACTTC. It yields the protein CASSLGPNYEQYF.

CDR3 in DNA: TGTGCCAGCAGCCCCCGGGACATTTGGACTGAAGCTTTCTTT. This encodes CASSPRDIWTEAFF. The chain joins TRBV27 to TRBJ1-1; D possibly corresponds to TRBD1 (6 bases). V lost 6 bases and J lost 5, with 16 bases in between. Germline V gene sequence: CDR1 MNHEY, CDR2 SMNVEV (reference sequence). The CDR3 extends over 14 amino acids.

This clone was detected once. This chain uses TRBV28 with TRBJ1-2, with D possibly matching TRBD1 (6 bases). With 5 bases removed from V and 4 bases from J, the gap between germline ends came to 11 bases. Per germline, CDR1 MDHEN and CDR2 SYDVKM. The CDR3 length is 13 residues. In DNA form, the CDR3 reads TGTGCCAGCAGTATAGGGGGGGGCTATGGCTACACCTTC. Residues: CASSIGGGYGYTF.

The CDR3 coding sequence is TGCAGCGGCAGGGGTAGCTCCTACAATGAGCAGTTCTTC. Its protein product is CSGRGSSYNEQFF. The chain recombines TRBV29-1 with TRBJ2-1, with D tentatively TRBD1 (6 bases). The germline V and J ends were trimmed by 7 bases and 0 bases, with 10 bases remaining between them. CDR1 and CDR2 from the germline V gene are SQVTM and ANQGSEA. The CDR3 runs to 13 residues.

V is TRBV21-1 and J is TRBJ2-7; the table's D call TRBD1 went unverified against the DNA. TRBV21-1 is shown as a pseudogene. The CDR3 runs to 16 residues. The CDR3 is CASSKRKGDTSYEQYF. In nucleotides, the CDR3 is TGTGCCAGCAGCAAAAGAAAAGGGGACACCTCCTACGAGCAGTACTTC.

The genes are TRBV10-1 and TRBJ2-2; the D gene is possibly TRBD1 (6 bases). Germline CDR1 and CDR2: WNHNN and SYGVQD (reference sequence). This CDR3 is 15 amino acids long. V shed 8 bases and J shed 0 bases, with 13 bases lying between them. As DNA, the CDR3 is TGCGCCAGCGGCCCGGGACATACGAACACCGGGGAGCTGTTTTTT. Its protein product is CASGPGHTNTGELFF.

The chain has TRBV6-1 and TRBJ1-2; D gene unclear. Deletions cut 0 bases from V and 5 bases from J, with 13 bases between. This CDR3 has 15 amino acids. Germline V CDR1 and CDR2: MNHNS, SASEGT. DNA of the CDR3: TGTGCCAGCAGTGAAGCCCTGGTCAGGTTGTATGGCTACACCTTC. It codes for CASSEALVRLYGYTF.